This TCR beta chain was recorded in a study of T cells in Graves' hyperthyroidism and ophthalmopathy. This clonotype was seen repeatedly, ten times or more. The antigen remains unidentified. CDR1 is SGHRS, CDR2 YFSETQ, per germline. There are 15 residues in the CDR3. With 1 base removed from V and 3 bases from J, the gap between germline ends came to 12 bases. Whole-study results and caveats: In the analysis, a 13 V-J model separated ophthalmopathy from stable hyperthyroidism.

Graves' hyperthyroidism was deemed stable absent ophthalmopathy progression within 18 months. Orbital computed tomography and thyroid ultrasound, together with serum TRAb and thyroxine and clinical symptoms, were used for diagnoses. Amplification of TCR beta CDR3 regions was performed using RNA transcripts as template. The HTBI primer set drove a first-round RT-PCR of the TCR CDR3. Via MiXCR, TCRdb re-called the multiplex PCR reads, giving one row per CDR3 protein. The table lists approximately 600,000 distinct CDR3 sequences, 15% to 20% of them singletons. Specimen: blood. The chain recombines TRBV5-1 with TRBJ2-3; tentatively, D is TRBD1 (6 bases). The sequence came from a woman aged 25-40 years with Graves' hyperthyroidism. Here the CDR3 reads CASSLTAGETDTQYF. As DNA, the CDR3 is TGCGCCAGCAGCTTGACCGCAGGGGAAACAGATACGCAGTATTTT.